The 15 T cell receptor beta chains listed next were all sequenced from one sample in a study of blood T cells in healthy people across ages. A sample-barcoded 5' primer and a J-beta primer mix were used in a second PCR of about 7 to 11 cycles. MiXCR was run by TCRdb on the 5' RACE reads, yielding one entry per CDR3 protein. The top ten clones hold about 20% of a sample with approximately 800,000 distinct CDR3 sequences, roughly 64% of them seen once. Sequenced sample: blood. These receptors originate from a man younger than 45 in good health.

This chain links TRBV5-1 with TRBJ2-7; TRBD1 might be the D (6 bases). V was shortened by 4 bases and J by 2 bases, with 19 bases between the two germline ends. Germline-derived CDR1 and CDR2 are SGHRS and YFSETQ. The CDR3 covers 16 residues. This chain's CDR3 is CASSPPHGDTPYEQYF. The CDR3 DNA sequence: TGCGCCAGCAGCCCCCCTCATGGGGACACCCCCTACGAGCAGTACTTC.

The chain links TRBV3-1 to TRBJ1-1, with 9 bases lining up with TRBD1. The germline CDR1 and CDR2 sequences are LGHDT and YNNKEL (reference sequence). The CDR3 extends over 15 amino acids. Unmatched junction bases numbered 20, after V lost 10 bases and J lost 11 bases. CDR3 DNA: TGTGCCACTTCTGGGGATCCGGGACAGGGCCGAGGGGCTTTCTTT. Translation gives CATSGDPGQGRGAFF.

This chain joins TRBV6-5 and TRBJ2-2; TRBD1 is a possible D gene (5 bases). The CDR3 sequence is 15 residues long. Germline V gene lookup returns CDR1 MNHEY and CDR2 SVGAGI. The V and J ends lost 7 bases and 3 bases respectively, with 15 bases between them. CDR3 in DNA: TGTGCCAGCAATCCTGTTAGGGGCGACACCGGGGAGCTGTTTTTT. Encoded protein: CASNPVRGDTGELFF.

Only a few counts were recorded for this clonotype. The rearrangement uses TRBV3-1 and TRBJ2-5; D tentatively fits TRBD1 or TRBD2 (6 bases each). Germline V gene data show CDR1 as LGHDT and CDR2 as YNNKEL (reference sequence). CDR3 length: 15 residues. The ends were cut back, 2 bases at V and 3 bases at J, with 13 bases in the middle. The DNA of the CDR3 is TGTGCCAGCAGCCAAAACCTGGGGGGCGAAGAGACCCAGTACTTC. Encoded protein: CASSQNLGGEETQYF.

The chain recombines TRBV12-3 or TRBV12-4 with TRBJ2-7; 8 nucleotides align to TRBD2. The J call may be in error: the DNA end matches TRBJ2-5 better. The CDR3 consists of 15 residues. This CDR3 is CASTVGLVGQETQYF. The CDR3 nucleotides are TGTGCCAGCACCGTGGGACTAGTGGGACAAGAGACCCAGTACTTC.

The chain recombines TRBV29-1 with TRBJ1-2; D ambiguous. Germline V gene lookup returns CDR1 SQVTM and CDR2 ANQGSEA. The CDR3 has 12 amino acids. V lost 3 bases and J lost 4, with 9 bases in between. CDR3 nucleotide sequence: TGCAGCGTTGATGGGTGGGCCTATGGCTACACCTTC. It encodes CSVDGWAYGYTF. The full variable domain, with the rest looked up from reference TRBV29-1 and TRBJ1-2, is SAVISQKPSRDICQRGTSLTIQCQVDSQVTMMFWYRQQPGQSLTLIATANQGSEATYESGFVIDKFPISRPNLTFSTLTVSNMSPEDSSIYLCSVDGWAYGYTFGSGTRLTVV.

There are many counts of this clonotype. CDR3 DNA sequence: TGTGCCAGCAGCCAGGGACAGGGGTTTGCAGGGCAGTACTTC. This codes for CASSQGQGFAGQYF. The chain joins TRBV6-5 to TRBJ2-7, with 10 bases lining up with TRBD1. The V gene end was trimmed by 6 bases and the J gene end by 9 bases; junction bases not matched to a gene: 11. The CDR3 consists of 14 residues. The germline V gene has CDR1 MNHEY and CDR2 SVGAGI.

V usage is TRBV29-1 and J usage is TRBJ1-1; D might be TRBD1 (5 bases). The CDR3 covers 13 residues. Germline V gene data show CDR1 as SQVTM and CDR2 as ANQGSEA. Trimming stripped 2 bases from V and 5 bases from J, with 12 bases between. The CDR3 is CSVERVEGTEAFF. CDR3 nucleotides: TGCAGCGTTGAACGCGTAGAGGGGACTGAAGCTTTCTTT. Full variable domain (remainder filled in from reference TRBV29-1 and TRBJ1-1): SAVISQKPSRDICQRGTSLTIQCQVDSQVTMMFWYRQQPGQSLTLIATANQGSEATYESGFVIDKFPISRPNLTFSTLTVSNMSPEDSSIYLCSVERVEGTEAFFGQGTRLTVV.

With regard to this clonotype: Sequence at one end of the junction differs from germline and may be a read error. This rearrangement joins TRBV4-2 to TRBJ1-2; the D gene is possibly TRBD1 (6 bases). CDR1 and CDR2 from the germline V gene are LGHNA and YNFKEQ. The CDR3 is made up of 14 amino acids. The CDR3 DNA follows: TGTGCCAGCAGCCTTTCGACAGGCGGCTATGGCCACACCTTC. Translated, it gives CASSLSTGGYGHTF.

This clonotype appeared a few times. The rearrangement links TRBV7-8 to TRBJ2-7; D is unresolved. The CDR3 totals 16 residues. Germline CDR1 and CDR2: SGHVS and FQNEAQ. Between the trimmed V and J ends, which lost 2 bases and 0 bases, there was a span of 14 bases. CDR3 residues: CASSLNLGISSYEQYF. CDR3 coding DNA: TGTGCCAGCAGCTTAAATCTGGGGATCAGCTCCTACGAGCAGTACTTC.

This chain uses TRBV6-2 or TRBV6-3 with TRBJ2-6; D not certain. Germline V gene sequence: CDR1 MNHEY, CDR2 SVGEGT. Trimming took off 8 bases at V and 3 bases at J, with 17 bases between the two ends. The CDR3 loop spans 16 amino acids. The CDR3 region is CASSKSPGHGANVLTF. CDR3 nucleotides: TGTGCCAGCTCAAAAAGCCCTGGGCATGGGGCCAACGTCCTGACTTTC.

V is TRBV10-3 and J is TRBJ2-1, with TRBD2 matching over 7 bases. V lost 7 bases and J lost 8; bases outside the gene matches: 11. This CDR3 is built from 14 residues. Germline V lookup: CDR1 ENHRY, CDR2 SYGVKD. CDR3 nucleotide sequence: TGTGCCATCAAGGCAGGGAGGGTGATCGATGAGCAGTTCTTC. Translated, it gives CAIKAGRVIDEQFF.

The chain couples TRBV5-1 to TRBJ2-7, with 10 bases matching TRBD2. The J call may be mistaken, given a closer DNA end match to TRBJ2-5. CDR3 size: 14 residues. From germline, CDR1 is SGHRS and CDR2 YFSETQ. In DNA, the CDR3 is TGCGCCAGCAGCTCTAGCGGGAGAAAAGAGACCCAGTACTTC. Encoded protein: CASSSSGRKETQYF.

The chain is built from TRBV29-1 and TRBJ1-2; tentatively, D is TRBD1 (5 bases). The V end lost 2 bases, the J end lost 8 bases, and 9 bases lay between the germline ends. This CDR3 comprises 11 residues. Germline V gene lookup returns CDR1 SQVTM and CDR2 ANQGSEA. This CDR3 is CSVESGYGYTF. CDR3 sequence (DNA): TGCAGCGTTGAATCAGGGTACGGCTACACCTTC.

This sequence joins TRBV9 and TRBJ2-3; no clear D gene. Trimming took off 7 bases at V and 0 bases at J, with 12 bases between the two ends. The CDR3 spans 14 residues. Germline lookup yields CDR1 SGDLS and CDR2 YYNGEE. The CDR3 sequence: CASGLGISTDTQYF. The DNA for the CDR3 is TGTGCCAGCGGGTTGGGAATTAGCACAGATACGCAGTATTTT.